These 22 T cell receptor beta chains originate from one sample sequenced in a study of T cells in Graves' hyperthyroidism and ophthalmopathy. TCR beta CDR3 region amplification was performed from RNA transcripts. In the first-round RT-PCR of the TCR CDR3, the HTBI primer set was used. TCRdb called the multiplex PCR reads again in MiXCR, with one record for every CDR3 protein. The sample holds roughly 330,000 distinct CDR3 sequences, around a sixth seen once. The sequenced material came from blood. These TCRs come from a man younger than 45 with Graves' hyperthyroidism.

This clonotype has a count of ten or more. The chain is built from TRBV30 and TRBJ1-2; no definite D call. The germline gives CDR1 GTSNPN, CDR2 SVGIG (reference sequence). CDR3 length equals 13 residues. Trimming pared 4 bases from V and 5 bases from J, leaving 14 bases between. The CDR3 reads CAWTQYREYGYTF. CDR3 DNA: TGTGCCTGGACACAATACCGGGAGTATGGCTACACCTTC.

V and J are TRBV19 and TRBJ1-3; no clear D. Germline CDR1 is LNHDA and CDR2 is SQIVND (reference sequence). Trimming pared 10 bases from V and 4 bases from J, leaving 11 bases between. The CDR3 contains 12 residues. CDR3 nucleotides: TGTGCCACCCGGGCCTCCGGAAACACCATATATTTT. Amino acids: CATRASGNTIYF.

This clonotype is a singleton in its sample. V usage is TRBV11-3 and J usage is TRBJ2-7, with 7 bases identical to TRBD1. The CDR3 runs to 18 residues. Germline CDR1 reads SGHNT; CDR2 reads YENEEA. The J segment lost 1 base and the V segment lost 1 base, leaving 13 bases of the junction unmatched. The CDR3 loop is CASSLVFRQGSFSYEQYF. Written as DNA, the CDR3 is TGTGCCAGCAGCTTAGTTTTCAGACAGGGTTCGTTTTCCTACGAGCAGTACTTC.

This rearrangement joins TRBV30 to TRBJ1-2; D possibly corresponds to TRBD1 (5 bases). Germline loops: CDR1 GTSNPN, CDR2 SVGIG (reference sequence). This CDR3 comprises 12 residues. Deletions cut 0 bases from V and 8 bases from J, with 10 bases between. CDR3 sequence: CAWSVVGVGYTF. The CDR3 DNA reads as TGTGCCTGGAGTGTAGTGGGGGTGGGCTACACCTTC. Full variable domain (rest looked up from reference TRBV30 and TRBJ1-2): SQTIHQWPATLVQPVGSPLSLECTVEGTSNPNLYWYRQAAGRGLQLLFYSVGIGQISSEVPQNLSASRPQDRQFILSSKKLLLSDSGFYLCAWSVVGVGYTFGSGTRLTVV.

V is TRBV12-3 or TRBV12-4 and J is TRBJ1-2, with TRBD1 as a possible D gene (6 bases). This CDR3 spans 14 amino acids. V dropped 3 bases and J dropped 6 bases, with 14 bases sitting between them. CDR3: CASSFRGGFDGYTF. The CDR3 bases are TGTGCCAGCAGTTTTAGGGGGGGCTTTGATGGCTACACCTTC.

This rearrangement joins TRBV10-3 to TRBJ2-7; TRBD2 matches at 7 bases. V was pared by 6 bases and J by 4 bases, with 12 bases of the junction left unmatched. Germline CDR1 and CDR2: ENHRY and SYGVKD. CDR3 size: 15 residues. The CDR3 DNA reads as TGTGCCATCAGACAAAGCGGGAACTCAGGGTACGAGCAGTACTTC. Protein product: CAIRQSGNSGYEQYF.

This clonotype was seen at least ten times. The rearrangement joins TRBV30 to TRBJ1-1; the D is unclear. CDR1 is GTSNPN and CDR2 is SVGIG in the germline V gene (reference sequence). The germline V and J ends were trimmed by 3 bases and 2 bases, with 4 bases remaining between them. This CDR3 comprises 11 residues. The CDR3 here is CAWRPNTEAFF. The CDR3 DNA follows: TGTGCCTGGAGGCCTAACACTGAAGCTTTCTTT.

The V and J genes are TRBV29-1 and TRBJ1-3, with D maybe TRBD1 (5 bases). CDR3 length: 13 amino acids. V was pared by 5 bases and J by 0 bases, with 8 bases between. Germline V lookup: CDR1 SQVTM, CDR2 ANQGSEA. The CDR3 region has the DNA TGCAGCGTTATAGGGGACTCTGGAAACACCATATATTTT. Its protein is CSVIGDSGNTIYF.

The chain carries TRBV6-1 and TRBJ2-2, with TRBD2 as a possible D gene (6 bases). The CDR3 is made up of 12 amino acids. The germline CDR1 and CDR2 sequences are MNHNS and SASEGT. The CDR3 DNA reads TGTGCAGCCGGGAGGAACACCGGGGAGCTGTTTTTT. Its translation: CAAGRNTGELFF.

Of note for this clonotype: Compared with germline, one end of the junction differs, possibly owing to a read error. The chain links TRBV7-9 to TRBJ2-1; perhaps TRBD2 as D (6 bases). The length of the CDR3 is 13 residues. CDR1 SEHNR and CDR2 FQNEAQ come from the germline V gene (reference sequence). The CDR3: CVSSLYSGDEQFF. The CDR3 DNA sequence: TGTGTCAGCAGCTTATACTCGGGGGATGAGCAGTTCTTC.

This clonotype was counted many times. The genes are TRBV30 and TRBJ1-5; the D is unclear. This CDR3 has 13 residues. V lost 1 base and J lost 5, with 9 bases in between. Germline assignment: CDR1 GTSNPN and CDR2 SVGIG (reference sequence). The CDR3 DNA reads TGTGCCTGGAGTGCGGAGGCGGATCAGCCCCAGCATTTT. Protein sequence: CAWSAEADQPQHF.

The table lists this clonotype with many counts. The V and J genes are TRBV28 and TRBJ2-5; 8 bases match TRBD2. This CDR3 spans 14 amino acids. The V segment lost 3 bases and the J segment 5 bases; nucleotides outside the gene matches: 5. CDR1 is MDHEN and CDR2 is SYDVKM in the germline V gene. CDR3 region: CASSFRSGSETQYF. In DNA form, the CDR3 reads TGTGCCAGCAGTTTTAGAAGCGGGAGTGAGACCCAGTACTTC.

This clonotype was picked up a small number of times. This chain connects TRBV12-3 or TRBV12-4 to TRBJ2-5; D possibly matches TRBD1 or TRBD2 (5 bases each). The CDR3 is 16 amino acids. With 0 bases removed from V and 2 bases from J, the gap between germline ends came to 13 bases. The CDR3 coding sequence is TGTGCCAGCAGTTTAGCGCCGGGACGGGCACAAGAGACCCAGTACTTC. Protein: CASSLAPGRAQETQYF.

This CDR3 reads CASSQDWRTHTDTQYF. CDR3 coding DNA: TGTGCCAGCAGCCAAGATTGGCGGACCCACACAGATACGCAGTATTTT. The chain couples TRBV14 to TRBJ2-3; D uncertain. Deletions cut 0 bases from V and 2 bases from J, with 12 bases between. The CDR3 is 16 amino acids. Germline-derived CDR1 and CDR2 are SGHDN and FVKESK.

This clonotype was seen repeatedly, ten times or more. The chain carries TRBV30 and TRBJ1-2; TRBD1 agrees at 9 bases. The CDR3 spans 14 residues. Losses at the gene ends were 5 bases for V and 6 bases for J; bases not matched to a gene: 10. Germline V gene sequence: CDR1 GTSNPN, CDR2 SVGIG (reference sequence). The CDR3 DNA reads as TGTGCCTGGGATGGGACAGGGAGTTGGAATGGCTACACCTTC. Protein sequence: CAWDGTGSWNGYTF.

This sequence joins TRBV6-1 and TRBJ2-1, with 8 bases lining up with TRBD2. Germline trimming cut 6 bases from V and 11 bases from J; bases unmatched to any gene: 3. The CDR3 spans 11 residues. CDR1 and CDR2 from the germline V gene are MNHNS and SASEGT. CDR3 sequence: CASSGRAKQFF. The CDR3 nucleotides read TGTGCCAGCAGCGGGAGGGCCAAGCAGTTCTTC.

The CDR3 nucleotides read TGTGCCAGCAGCCTCTCGAGGGGCGAGCAGTTCTTC. Protein product: CASSLSRGEQFF. The V gene is TRBV7-3, the J gene TRBJ2-1, with D tentatively TRBD1 or TRBD2 (5 bases each). The germline V gene has CDR1 SGHTA and CDR2 FQGTGA. This CDR3 region has 12 residues. The V end lost 5 bases, the J end lost 10 bases, and 12 bases lay between the germline ends.

This clonotype showed up just a few times. The gene calls are TRBV6-1 and TRBJ1-1; TRBD1 matches at 10 bases. Unmatched junction bases numbered 3, after V lost 4 bases and J lost 10 bases. Germline V gives CDR1 MNHNS, CDR2 SASEGT. The CDR3 spans 12 residues. The CDR3 coding sequence is TGTGCCAGCAGTGGGGGACAGGGGCTAGCTTTCTTT. Residues: CASSGGQGLAFF.

This clonotype has at least ten counts. J is TRBJ2-7 and V is TRBV24-1; D ambiguous. V lost 4 bases to trimming and J lost 6 bases, with 9 bases between them. CDR1 and CDR2 from the germline V gene are KGHDR and SFDVKD. The length of the CDR3 is 12 residues. The CDR3 region has the DNA TGTGCCACCAGTGACCCCCCGGGCGAGCAGTACTTC. It encodes CATSDPPGEQYF.

In its sample, this clonotype was seen a few times. The V and J genes are TRBV27 and TRBJ1-5, with TRBD1 matching 7 bases. The CDR3 totals 13 residues. Per germline, CDR1 MNHEY and CDR2 SMNVEV (reference sequence). The trim removed 7 bases at V and 3 bases at J, leaving 3 bases unmatched. The CDR3 region is CASMGQLNQPQHF. As DNA, the CDR3 is TGTGCCAGCATGGGACAGCTCAATCAGCCCCAGCATTTT.

This clonotype was observed many times. The chain carries TRBV18 and TRBJ2-7, with D unresolved. CDR1 is KGHSH, CDR2 LQKENI, per germline. Between the trimmed V and J ends, which lost 0 bases and 4 bases, there was a span of 10 bases. CDR3 length: 14 amino acids. The CDR3 sequence is CASSPPRLVYEQYF. The CDR3 coding sequence is TGTGCCAGCTCACCACCCCGACTGGTGTACGAGCAGTACTTC. Based on the CDR3 plus reference TRBV18 and TRBJ2-7, the full variable domain is NAGVMQNPRHLVRRRGQEARLRCSPMKGHSHVYWYRQLPEEGLKFMVYLQKENIIDESGMPKERFSAEFPKEGPSILRIQQVVRGDSAAYFCASSPPRLVYEQYFGPGTRLTVT.

The chain is built from TRBV3-1 and TRBJ1-6, with D perhaps matching TRBD1 (6 bases). The V and J ends lost 6 bases and 0 bases respectively, with 15 bases between them. Germline V gene data show CDR1 as LGHDT and CDR2 as YNNKEL (reference sequence). The CDR3 runs 17 residues. CDR3 sequence reads: CASSRELTGSYNSPLHF. In DNA, the CDR3 is TGTGCCAGCAGTCGCGAACTGACAGGCTCCTATAATTCACCCCTCCACTTT.